This T cell receptor beta chain is from a study of shared clonotypes between healthy human individuals. Concerning this clone: As yet, its antigen is unknown.

The ends lost 0 bases at V and 4 bases at J; junction bases unmatched: 7. CDR1 is GTSNPN, CDR2 SVGIG, per germline (reference sequence). The CDR3 is made up of 15 amino acids. Some clones are missing from TCRdb's copy, which holds only in-frame ones; the method was immunoSEQ multiplex PCR. The table records roughly 1,600,000 clones, approximately 98.5% of them present only once. General study findings and limits: The authors sampled blood alone, and tissue repertoires likely differ.

Sequenced input: naive CD4+ T cells sorted from blood. This sample's subset: CD45RA+ positively selected. The chain has TRBV30 and TRBJ2-7, with 9 bases aligning to TRBD2. This clonotype originated in a man between 25 and 39 years old in good health. The CDR3 nucleotides read TGTGCCTGGAGTGTGATTAGCGGGAGTCTTTACGAGCAGTACTTC. It encodes CAWSVISGSLYEQYF.